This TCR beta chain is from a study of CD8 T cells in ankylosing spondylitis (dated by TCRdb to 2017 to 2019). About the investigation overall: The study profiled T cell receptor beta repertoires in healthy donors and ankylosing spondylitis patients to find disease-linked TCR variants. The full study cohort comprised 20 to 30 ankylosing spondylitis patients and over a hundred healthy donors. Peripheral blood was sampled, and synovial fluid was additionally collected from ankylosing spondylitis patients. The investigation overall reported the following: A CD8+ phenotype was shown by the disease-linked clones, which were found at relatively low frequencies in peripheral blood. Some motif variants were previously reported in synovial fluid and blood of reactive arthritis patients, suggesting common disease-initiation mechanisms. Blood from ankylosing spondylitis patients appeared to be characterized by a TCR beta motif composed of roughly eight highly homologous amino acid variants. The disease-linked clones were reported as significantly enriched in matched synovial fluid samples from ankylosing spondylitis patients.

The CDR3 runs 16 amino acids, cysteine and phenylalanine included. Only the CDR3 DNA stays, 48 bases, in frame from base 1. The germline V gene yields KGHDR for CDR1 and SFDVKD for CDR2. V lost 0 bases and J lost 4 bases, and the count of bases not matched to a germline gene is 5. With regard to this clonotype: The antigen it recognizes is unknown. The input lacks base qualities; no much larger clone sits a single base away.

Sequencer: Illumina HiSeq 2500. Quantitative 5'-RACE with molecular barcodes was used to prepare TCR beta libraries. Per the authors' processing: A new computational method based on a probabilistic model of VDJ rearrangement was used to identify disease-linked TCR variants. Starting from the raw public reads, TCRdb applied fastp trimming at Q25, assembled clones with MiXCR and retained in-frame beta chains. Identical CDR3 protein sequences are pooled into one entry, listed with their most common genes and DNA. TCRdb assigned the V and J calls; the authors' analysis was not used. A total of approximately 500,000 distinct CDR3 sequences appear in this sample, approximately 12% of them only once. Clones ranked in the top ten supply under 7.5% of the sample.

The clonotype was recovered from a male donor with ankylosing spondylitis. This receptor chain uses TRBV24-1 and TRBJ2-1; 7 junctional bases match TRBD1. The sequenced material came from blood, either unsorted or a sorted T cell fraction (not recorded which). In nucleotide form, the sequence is TGTGCCACCAGTGATTTGAGACAGGGCCATTACAATGAGCAGTTCTTC. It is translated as CATSDLRQGHYNEQFF.